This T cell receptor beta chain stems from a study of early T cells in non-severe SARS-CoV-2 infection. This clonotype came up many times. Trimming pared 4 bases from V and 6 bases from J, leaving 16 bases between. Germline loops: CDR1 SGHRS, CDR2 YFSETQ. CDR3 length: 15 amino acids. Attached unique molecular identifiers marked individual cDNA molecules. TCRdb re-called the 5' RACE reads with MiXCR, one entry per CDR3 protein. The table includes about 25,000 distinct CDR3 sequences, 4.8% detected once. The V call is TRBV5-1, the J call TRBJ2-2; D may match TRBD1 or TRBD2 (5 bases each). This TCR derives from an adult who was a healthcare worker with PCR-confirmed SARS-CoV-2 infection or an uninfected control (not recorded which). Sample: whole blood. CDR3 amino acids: CASSPKRGGPGELFF. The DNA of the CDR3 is TGCGCCAGCAGCCCTAAGAGGGGTGGACCCGGGGAGCTGTTTTTT.